Below, one T cell receptor beta chain is given with its context. Antigen specificity is unknown. The record originates from a study of cytotoxic CD8 clonotypes in ibrutinib-treated CLL. Study conclusions and caveats: Private clonotypes, not public ones, expanded at ibrutinib response.

The table came from immunoSEQ multiplex PCR; TCRdb's copy has only in-frame clones and leaves some out. The table shows 150,000 to 200,000 clones, with about two thirds occurring only once. Sequenced here: PBMCs, sampled after 24 months of ibrutinib treatment. The receptor was isolated from a human donor with chronic lymphocytic leukemia.

In DNA form, the CDR3 reads TGTGCCAGCAGCTTAGCGCTTGGGGCCGGGGAGCTGTTTTTT. Translation gives CASSLALGAGELFF. J is TRBJ2-2 and V is TRBV7-2, with D unresolved. The germline V gene has CDR1 SGHTA and CDR2 FQGNSA. The length of the CDR3 is 14 residues. V gave up 0 bases and J gave up 6 bases, with 8 bases separating them.